This T cell receptor beta chain derives from a study of human T cells and chemical hapten exposure. Study overall: Weekly diphenylcyclopropenone doses were given to patients' scalps across the roughly 25-week study.

This clonotype came up many times. Its target is unknown. Points from the study as a whole: The donors suffered from alopecia, so their immune response may not match that of healthy people.

The time point denotes: pre-sensitization, week 0. Treatment denoted: therapeutic diphenylcyclopropenone sensitization with weekly scalp DPC. The authors' total RNA extraction used unfractionated whole blood. Each CDR3 protein gets one entry after TCRdb re-called the RACE reads with MiXCR. Among some 300,000 distinct CDR3 sequences, around 5% were seen once, and the ten largest hold over 6.5%. The CDR3 loop spans 14 amino acids. The V and J ends lost 0 bases and 7 bases, in that order; junction bases with no gene match: 5. CDR1 and CDR2 from the germline V gene are MNHEY and SMNVEV (reference sequence).

The V call is TRBV27, the J call TRBJ1-2, with 7 bases identical to TRBD1. This receptor was obtained from a woman between 18 and 29 years old with alopecia areata. Some clones in this sample may be carry-over from other donors' samples. The input for sequencing was whole blood, taken in connection with sensitization to the hapten diphenylcyclopropenone (DPC). The CDR3 loop reads CASSLSGGTPGYTF. CDR3 nucleotides: TGTGCCAGCAGTTTATCAGGGGGCACCCCTGGCTACACCTTC.